A selection of T cell receptor beta chains follows, all from one sample in a study of T cell responses to AZD1222 COVID-19 vaccine. Libraries were prepared by immunoSEQ multiplex PCR; TCRdb keeps only in-frame clonotypes and omits some of them. The profile shows some 110,000 clones, roughly 89% of them singletons. The sample was peripheral blood, taken 28 days after the second AZD1222 dose. The receptors shown here come from an adult who received the AZD1222 COVID-19 vaccine. Each CDR3 is given with its conserved first and last residue. The order of the fields is V gene, clone size, J gene, D gene, CDR3 DNA, CDR3 protein. A D gene is named only where the DNA matches it firmly. A row's size may be missing; if present it is once, few, many or a size class.

>TRBV2|-|TRBJ2-3|-
TGTGCCAGCACCGAGCAGGGGCGCTCAGATACGCAGTATTTT
CASTEQGRSDTQYF
>TRBV5-4|-|TRBJ1-6|TRBD1
TGTGCCAGCAGCTCGCGACAGGGTGGCTCACCCCTCCACTTT
CASSSRQGGSPLHF
>TRBV5-1|-|TRBJ2-2|TRBD2
TGCGCCAGCAGCTTGGTCCCTAGCGGGGGAGGTGCCGGGGAGCTGTTTTTT
CASSLVPSGGGAGELFF
>TRBV3-1/TRBV3-2|-|TRBJ1-2|TRBD1
TGTGCCAGCAGCCGCTTAAAACGCCCGGGACAGGGGGCAGGCTACACCTTC
CASSRLKRPGQGAGYTF
>TRBV3-1/TRBV3-2|-|TRBJ2-7|-
TGTGCCAGCAGCCAAGTAGGGGACGCCTCCTACGAGCAGTACTTC
CASSQVGDASYEQYF
>TRBV7-2|-|TRBJ2-2|TRBD2
TGTGCCAGCAGCTTAGGACTAGCGGGGTACACCGGGGAGCTGTTTTTT
CASSLGLAGYTGELFF
>TRBV2|-|TRBJ1-2|-
TGTGCCAGCACTCAATTCCGACAGGCTGGCTACACCTTC
CASTQFRQAGYTF
>TRBV9|-|TRBJ1-1|TRBD1
TGTGCCAGCAGCGTACAGGGGGCGAGTACTGAAGCTTTCTTT
CASSVQGASTEAFF
>TRBV7-9|-|TRBJ2-7|TRBD2
TGTGCCAGCAGCTCTAGCGGGGGGGCTAGCGAGCAGTACTTC
CASSSSGGASEQYF
>TRBV27|many|TRBJ1-1|-
TGTGCCAGCAGTACGGGGTGGGGGGCCGAGAACACTGAAGCTTTCTTT
CASSTGWGAENTEAFF
>TRBV3-1/TRBV3-2|-|TRBJ2-5|-
TGTGCCAGCAGCGGGGGCGGGGAGACCCAGTACTTC
CASSGGGETQYF
>TRBV6-5|-|TRBJ1-5|-
TGTGCCAGCAGTCGCGGCCCCAATCAGCCCCAGCATTTT
CASSRGPNQPQHF
>TRBV13|-|TRBJ2-3|TRBD2
TGTGCCAGCAGCTTTGCGGATAGCGGGGATACGCAGTATTTT
CASSFADSGDTQYF
>TRBV3-1/TRBV3-2|-|TRBJ1-2|TRBD1
TGTGCCAGCAGCCACCAGGGGACAGGGGGCTACACCTTC
CASSHQGTGGYTF
>TRBV9|-|TRBJ2-5|TRBD2
TGTGCCAGCACGAGCGGGAGGGGTGAGACCCAGTACTTC
CASTSGRGETQYF
>TRBV6-5|-|TRBJ2-7|TRBD2
TGTGCCAGCAAGCGGGACTCCTACGAGCAGTACTTC
CASKRDSYEQYF
>TRBV5-1|-|TRBJ1-1|-
TGCGCCAGCAGCTTGGAAGCGGGGATAAACACTGAAGCTTTCTTT
CASSLEAGINTEAFF
>TRBV18|-|TRBJ1-1|-
TGTGCCAGCTCAACTAGCGAGAACACTGAAGCTTTCTTT
CASSTSENTEAFF
>TRBV6-1|once|TRBJ1-6|TRBD1
TGTGCCAGCAGTGAGCCTCCGGGACAGGGTCTTTTT
CASSEPPGQGLF
>TRBV27|-|TRBJ1-2|-
TGTGCCAGCAGTCCCTCGTCTGGGGCATATAACTATGGCTACACCTTC
CASSPSSGAYNYGYTF
>TRBV5-5|-|TRBJ2-2|-
TGTGCCAGCAGCTTGGAAACAGGGACCGGGGAGCTGTTTTTT
CASSLETGTGELFF
>TRBV20-1|-|TRBJ1-5|-
TGCAGTGCTAGTAATTACCTGGGGGCCAAGCCCCAGCATTTT
CSASNYLGAKPQHF
>TRBV4-1|few|TRBJ1-2|TRBD1
TGCGCCAGCAGCCAACAACAGGGGGCCTACTATGGCTACACCTTC
CASSQQQGAYYGYTF
>TRBV10-3|-|TRBJ1-2|-
TGTGCCATCAGTGAGCGGGGGGCCCTTAACTATGGCTACACCTTC
CAISERGALNYGYTF
>TRBV5-1|-|TRBJ2-5|TRBD2
TGCGCCAGCAGCTTGGGTACGGGGGGAGTTCAAGAGACCCAGTACTTC
CASSLGTGGVQETQYF
>TRBV5-1|-|TRBJ1-1|-
TGCGCCAGCAGCACTCGCGGGGATACTGAAGCTTTCTTT
CASSTRGDTEAFF
>TRBV5-6|-|TRBJ1-5|-
TGTGCCAGCAGCTCGAGTGGGGGGCCCCAGCATTTT
CASSSSGGPQHF
>TRBV6-5|-|TRBJ2-7|TRBD2
TGTGCCAGCAGCCGGACTAGCCAAGGCTCCTACGAGCAGTACTTC
CASSRTSQGSYEQYF
>TRBV6-5|once|TRBJ2-5|-
TGTGCCAGCAGAATGTGGAGAGAGACCCAGTACTTC
CASRMWRETQYF
>TRBV11-2|few|TRBJ2-7|-
TGTGCCAGCAGCTTAGTTGGAGAGCTCGGTAACGAGCAGTACTTC
CASSLVGELGNEQYF
>TRBV5-1|-|TRBJ2-7|-
TGCGCCAGCAGCTTTAGCGGAAACTCCTACGAGCAGTACTTC
CASSFSGNSYEQYF